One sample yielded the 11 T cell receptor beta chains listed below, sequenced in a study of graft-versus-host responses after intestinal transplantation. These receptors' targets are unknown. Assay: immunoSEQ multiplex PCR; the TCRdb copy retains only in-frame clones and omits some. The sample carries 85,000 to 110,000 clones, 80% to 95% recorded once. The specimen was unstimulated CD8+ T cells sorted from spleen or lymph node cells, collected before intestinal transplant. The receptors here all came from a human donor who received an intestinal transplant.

CDR3 DNA: TGCGCCAGCAGCCAAGGGGACAGCAGCAATCAGCCCCAGCATTTT. Its translation: CASSQGDSSNQPQHF. The chain uses TRBV4-1 and TRBJ1-5, with TRBD1 identical over 7 bases. The CDR3 is 15 amino acids. Germline values: CDR1 MGHRA, CDR2 YSYEKL. The V gene end was trimmed by 1 base and the J gene end by 1 base; junction bases not matched to a gene: 1.

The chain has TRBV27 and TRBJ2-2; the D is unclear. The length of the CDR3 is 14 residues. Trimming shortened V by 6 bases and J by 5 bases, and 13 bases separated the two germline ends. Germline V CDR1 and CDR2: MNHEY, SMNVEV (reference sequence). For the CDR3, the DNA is TGTGCCAGCAGGCAAATGACATTGACCGGGGAGCTGTTTTTT. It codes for CASRQMTLTGELFF.

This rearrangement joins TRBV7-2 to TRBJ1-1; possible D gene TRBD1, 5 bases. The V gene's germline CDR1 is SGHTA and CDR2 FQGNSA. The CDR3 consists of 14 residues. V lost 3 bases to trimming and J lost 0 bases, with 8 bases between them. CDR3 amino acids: CASSFQGLNTEAFF. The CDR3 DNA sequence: TGTGCCAGCAGCTTCCAGGGCCTGAACACTGAAGCTTTCTTT.

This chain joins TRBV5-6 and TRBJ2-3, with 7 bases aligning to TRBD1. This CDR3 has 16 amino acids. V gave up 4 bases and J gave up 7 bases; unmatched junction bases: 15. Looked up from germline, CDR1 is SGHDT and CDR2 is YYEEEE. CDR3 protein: CASSPDRVGSGNTQYF. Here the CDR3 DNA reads TGTGCCAGCAGCCCCGACAGGGTCGGCTCTGGAAATACGCAGTATTTT.

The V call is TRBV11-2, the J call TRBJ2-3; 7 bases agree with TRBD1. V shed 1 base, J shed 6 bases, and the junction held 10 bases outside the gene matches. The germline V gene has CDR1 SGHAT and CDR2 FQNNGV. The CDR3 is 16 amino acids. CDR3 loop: CASSLGVHLQGDTQYF. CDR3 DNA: TGTGCCAGCAGCTTAGGGGTTCACCTACAGGGGGATACGCAGTATTTT.

CDR3 coding DNA: TGTGCCAGCAGCCCGAAGCTAGCGGGGGGGAGGAATGAGCAGTTCTTC. As protein: CASSPKLAGGRNEQFF. The rearrangement joins TRBV11-3 to TRBJ2-1; 12 positions agree with TRBD2. The germline V gene encodes CDR1 SGHNT and CDR2 YENEEA. V lost 5 bases, J lost 7 bases, and 9 bases stayed unmatched. CDR3 size: 16 residues.

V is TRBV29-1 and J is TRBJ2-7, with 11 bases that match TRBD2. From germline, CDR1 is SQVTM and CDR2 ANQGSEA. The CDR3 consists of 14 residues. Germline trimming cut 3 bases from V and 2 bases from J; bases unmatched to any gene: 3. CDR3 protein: CSVDLAGGTYEQYF. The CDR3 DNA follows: TGCAGCGTTGATCTAGCGGGGGGAACCTACGAGCAGTACTTC.

The CDR3 sequence: CASSQGGALYGYTF. The DNA for the CDR3 is TGCGCCAGCAGCCAGGGTGGGGCCCTATATGGCTACACCTTC. V and J are TRBV4-1 and TRBJ1-2; D possibly corresponds to TRBD1 (5 bases). V was shortened by 3 bases and J by 5 bases, with 13 bases between the two germline ends. Germline-derived CDR1 and CDR2 are MGHRA and YSYEKL. The CDR3 consists of 14 residues.

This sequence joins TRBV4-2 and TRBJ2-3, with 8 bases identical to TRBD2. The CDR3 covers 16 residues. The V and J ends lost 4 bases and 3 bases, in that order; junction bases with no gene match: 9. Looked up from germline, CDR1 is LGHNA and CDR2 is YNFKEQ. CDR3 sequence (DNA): TGTGCCAGCAGCCTCCGGACTAGCCCCGGGACAGATACGCAGTATTTT. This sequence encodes CASSLRTSPGTDTQYF.

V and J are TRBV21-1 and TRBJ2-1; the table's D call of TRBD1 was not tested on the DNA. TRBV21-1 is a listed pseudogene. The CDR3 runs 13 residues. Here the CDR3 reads CAGHLQGDNEQFF. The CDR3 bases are TGTGCCGGCCACCTTCAGGGTGACAATGAGCAGTTCTTC.

The CDR3: CASSLSTSGGNEQFF. DNA of the CDR3: TGTGCCAGCAGCTTATCTACTAGCGGGGGCAATGAGCAGTTCTTC. The genes are TRBV7-2 and TRBJ2-1, with TRBD2 matching over 11 bases. This CDR3 region has 15 residues. J was trimmed by 6 bases and V by 2 bases; bases with no gene match: 3. Per germline, CDR1 SGHTA and CDR2 FQGNSA. The variable domain in full, with the rest retrieved from reference TRBV7-2 and TRBJ2-1, is GAGVSQSPSNKVTEKGKDVELRCDPISGHTALYWYRQSLGQGLEFLIYFQGNSAPDKSGLPSDRFSAERTGGSVSTLTIQRTQQEDSAVYLCASSLSTSGGNEQFFGPGTRLTVL.